The clone carrying this T cell receptor (beta chain) was recorded a few times. No antigen is known for it. The sample is drawn from a study of OX40 agonist ivuxolimab in advanced cancers. Study at large: Over 30% of patients had received prior checkpoint inhibitor therapy.

Libraries were prepared by immunoSEQ multiplex PCR; TCRdb keeps only in-frame clonotypes and omits some of them. This repertoire shows under 55,000 clones, approximately 80% found once; its top ten account for approximately 2.3%. Notes on the study in general: Among the lowest peripheral clonal expansion occurred in 0.1-3.0 mg/kg partial responders. On average, CD8+ T cells showed a greater number of expanded clones than CD4+.

On cycle 4 day 1 and cycle 7 day 1, as well as at baseline, blood was sampled. Germline values: CDR1 MGHRA, CDR2 YSYEKL. V lost 2 bases and J lost 4, with 7 bases in between. The CDR3 is made up of 13 amino acids. V usage is TRBV4-1 and J usage is TRBJ2-3, with D tentatively TRBD2 (6 bases). The origin of this receptor is an adult with an advanced solid tumor such as melanoma, head and neck, liver or kidney cancer. The source was CD4+ or CD8+ T cells sorted from blood, collected in a trial of the OX40 agonist ivuxolimab. The CDR3 sequence: CASSQREADTQYF. As DNA, the CDR3 is TGCGCCAGCAGCCAAAGGGAGGCAGATACGCAGTATTTT.